Below, one T cell receptor (beta chain) is given with its context. Its target is not known. The source of the sample is a study of OX40 agonist ivuxolimab in advanced cancers. Across the whole study: Patients were infused with ivuxolimab every 2 weeks at 0.01 to 10 mg/kg. From about 23 to 85 years was the age range, with a mean of around 57 years, and about 83% were male.

Points from the study as a whole: At 0.1-3.0 mg/kg, partial responders had clonal expansion among the lowest observed.

Data came from immunoSEQ multiplex PCR; TCRdb stores just in-frame clones and leaves some out. The sample shows about 21,000 clones, about 83% of them seen only once. The germline gives CDR1 SNHLY, CDR2 FYNNEI. The CDR3 consists of 15 residues. Trimming shortened V by 6 bases and J by 0 bases, and 9 bases separated the two germline ends. The TCR comes from an adult with an advanced solid tumor such as melanoma, head and neck, liver or kidney cancer. This material consisted of CD4+ or CD8+ T cells sorted from blood, taken in a trial of the OX40 agonist ivuxolimab. The chain has TRBV2 and TRBJ2-6; D is unclear. CDR3 protein: CASRGGVSGANVLTF. In DNA, the CDR3 is TGTGCCAGCAGAGGCGGAGTCTCTGGGGCCAACGTCCTGACTTTC.